Described below is a single T cell receptor (beta chain) sequence and its context. Some clones are missing from TCRdb's copy, which holds only in-frame ones; the method was immunoSEQ multiplex PCR. The table has around 200,000 clones, about three quarters seen once. This CDR3 comprises 13 residues. CDR1 is SGHDN, CDR2 FVKESK, per germline. V lost 3 bases to trimming and J lost 7 bases; unmatched junction nucleotides: 3. The data were obtained in a study of blood T cell repertoires in COVID-19. As for the study in general: Sites across the United States, Italy and Spain contributed samples from acute and convalescent COVID-19.

Source material: peripheral blood. The TCR originated in a woman between 65 and 79 years old with acute or convalescent COVID-19. The V gene is TRBV14, the J gene TRBJ2-4; 7 bases fit TRBD1. This CDR3 reads CASSQTGLNIQYF. CDR3 sequence (DNA): TGTGCCAGCAGCCAGACAGGGTTGAACATTCAGTACTTC.